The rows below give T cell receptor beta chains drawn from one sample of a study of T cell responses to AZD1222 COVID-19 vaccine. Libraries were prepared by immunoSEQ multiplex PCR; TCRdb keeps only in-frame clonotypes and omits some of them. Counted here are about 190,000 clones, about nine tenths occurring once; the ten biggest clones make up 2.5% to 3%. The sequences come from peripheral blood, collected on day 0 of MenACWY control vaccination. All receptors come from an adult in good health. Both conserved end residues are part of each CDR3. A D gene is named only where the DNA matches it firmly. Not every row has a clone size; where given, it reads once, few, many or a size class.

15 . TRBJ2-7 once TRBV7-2 CASSLDRSPTNEQYF TGTGCCAGCAGCTTAGATCGGTCCCCTACGAACGAGCAGTACTTC
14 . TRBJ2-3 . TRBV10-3 CAISESGRTGTQYF TGTGCCATCAGTGAGTCTGGGCGAACGGGTACGCAGTATTTT
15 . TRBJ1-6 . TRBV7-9 CASSFGGVGESPLHF TGTGCCAGCAGCTTCGGGGGCGTTGGAGAATCACCCCTCCACTTT
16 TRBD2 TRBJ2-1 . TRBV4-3 CASSQALAGGYNEQFF TGCGCCAGCAGCCAAGCACTAGCGGGGGGATACAATGAGCAGTTCTTC
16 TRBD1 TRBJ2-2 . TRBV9 CASSPLQGVNTGELFF TGTGCCAGCAGCCCCCTGCAGGGGGTTAACACCGGGGAGCTGTTTTTT
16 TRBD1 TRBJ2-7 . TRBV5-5 CASSLALTGVLYEQYF TGTGCCAGCAGCTTGGCCTTGACAGGGGTATTGTACGAGCAGTACTTC
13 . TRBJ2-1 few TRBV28 CASSITRGNEQFF TGTGCCAGCAGTATCACTCGCGGAAATGAGCAGTTCTTC
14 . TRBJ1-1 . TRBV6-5 CASSYYRGDTEAFF TGTGCCAGCAGTTACTATAGGGGTGACACTGAAGCTTTCTTT
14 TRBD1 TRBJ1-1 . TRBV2 CASSDRGKNTEAFF TGTGCCAGCAGCGACAGGGGAAAGAACACTGAAGCTTTCTTT
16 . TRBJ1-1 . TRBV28 CASQPSDSRSNTEAFF TGTGCCAGCCAACCCTCGGACTCCCGGTCGAACACTGAAGCTTTCTTT
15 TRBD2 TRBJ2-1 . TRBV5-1 CASSTGLAALNEQFF TGCGCCAGCAGCACTGGACTAGCGGCACTCAATGAGCAGTTCTTC
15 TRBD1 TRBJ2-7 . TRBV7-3 CASSPGTGQFYEQYF TGTGCCAGCAGCCCCGGGACAGGGCAATTCTACGAGCAGTACTTC
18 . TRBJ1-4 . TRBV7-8 CASSLAWLGRGTNEKLFF TGTGCCAGCAGCTTAGCGTGGCTTGGGAGGGGAACTAATGAAAAACTGTTTTTT
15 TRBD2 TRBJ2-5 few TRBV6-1 CASSESTGGQETQYF TGTGCCAGCAGTGAAAGTACGGGAGGGCAAGAGACCCAGTACTTC
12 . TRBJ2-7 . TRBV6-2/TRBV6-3 CASSSTRYEQYF TGTGCCAGCAGCTCGACTAGGTACGAGCAGTACTTC
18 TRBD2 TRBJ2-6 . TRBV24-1 CATSDPGGERTGANVLTF TGTGCCACCAGTGACCCGGGGGGGGAGAGGACTGGGGCCAACGTCCTGACTTTC
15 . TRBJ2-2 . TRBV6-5 CASSYGLGGTGELFF TGTGCCAGCAGTTACGGGCTAGGGGGCACCGGGGAGCTGTTTTTT
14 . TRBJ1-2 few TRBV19 CASSIDAGNYGYTF TGTGCCAGTAGTATAGATGCAGGGAACTATGGCTACACCTTC
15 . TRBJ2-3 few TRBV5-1 CASSSDPSHTDTQYF TGCGCCAGCAGCTCGGACCCTTCCCACACAGATACGCAGTATTTT
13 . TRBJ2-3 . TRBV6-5 CASKFGVTDTQYF TGTGCCAGCAAATTCGGAGTCACAGATACGCAGTATTTT
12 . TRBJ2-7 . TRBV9 CASSGDSYEQYF TGTGCCAGCAGCGGGGACTCCTACGAGCAGTACTTC
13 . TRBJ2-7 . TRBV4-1 CASSQVGNYEQYF TGCGCCAGCAGCCAGGTCGGGAACTACGAGCAGTACTTC
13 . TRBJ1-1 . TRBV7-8 CASSLSPGAEAFF TGTGCCAGCAGCTTAAGTCCGGGTGCTGAAGCTTTCTTT
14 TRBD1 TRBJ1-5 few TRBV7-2 CASSPTGGNQPQHF TGTGCCAGCAGCCCGACAGGGGGCAATCAGCCCCAGCATTTT
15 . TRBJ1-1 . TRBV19 CASSTGGGLGTEAFF TGTGCCAGTAGTACGGGTGGGGGTCTAGGCACTGAAGCTTTCTTT
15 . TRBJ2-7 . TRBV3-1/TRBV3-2 CASSPGSRIRGEQYF TGTGCCAGCAGCCCAGGGTCCCGAATAAGAGGCGAGCAGTACTTC
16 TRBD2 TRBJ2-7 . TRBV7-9 CASSLGLSGRPYEQYF TGTGCCAGCAGCTTAGGTCTCAGCGGGAGACCCTACGAGCAGTACTTC